Listed below are T cell receptor beta chains from one sample, sequenced in a study of post-analysis software for immune sequencing data. TCRdb independently ran MiXCR on the PCR reads; one entry per CDR3 protein. The table shows about 460,000 distinct CDR3 sequences, with roughly 45% occurring only once. Sample: blood. Receptors originate from a girl aged 10 to 17 with multiple sclerosis. Both conserved end residues are part of each CDR3. The D gene is left open where the match is weak. Clone size is not always given. Where it is, it says once, few, many or a class for expanded clones.

j_call v_call clone_size d_call cdr3_aa cdr3_nt
TRBJ2-1 TRBV7-3 . TRBD1 CASSSTRTGSYNEQFF TGTGCCAGCAGCTCTACGAGGACAGGCTCCTACAATGAGCAGTTCTTC
TRBJ2-5 TRBV5-1 . . CVSSLGAAGETQYF TGCGTCAGCAGCTTGGGGGCGGCCGGGGAGACCCAGTACTTC
TRBJ2-1 TRBV20-1 . TRBD2 CSARGGTSGSPQYNEQFF TGCAGTGCTAGAGGGGGGACTAGCGGGAGTCCGCAATACAATGAGCAGTTCTTC
TRBJ2-3 TRBV20-1 . . CSARGAPLHTDTQYF TGCAGTGCTAGAGGGGCCCCACTCCACACAGATACGCAGTATTTT
TRBJ2-1 TRBV6-2/TRBV6-3 . . CASSYQGQSYNEQFF TGTGCCAGCAGTTACCAAGGACAGTCCTACAATGAGCAGTTCTTC
TRBJ2-3 TRBV7-8 . . CVSSLTTQYF TGTGTCAGCAGTCTTACTACGCAGTATTTT
TRBJ1-2 TRBV27 few . CASSPRAGSPGDYGYTF TGTGCCAGCAGCCCGAGGGCAGGGTCCCCGGGGGACTATGGCTACACCTTC
TRBJ2-7 TRBV6-1 . . CASSDRGPSYEQYF TGTGCCAGCAGTGATCGGGGACCGTCCTACGAGCAGTACTTC
TRBJ2-7 TRBV5-1 few . CASSLIQGSYEQYF TGCGCCAGCAGCTTGATCCAGGGTTCCTACGAGCAGTACTTC
TRBJ2-1 TRBV4-1 . TRBD1 CASSQALTGVHEQFF TGCGCCAGCAGCCAAGCCCTGACAGGGGTTCATGAGCAGTTCTTC
TRBJ2-2 TRBV5-5 . . CASTANPGKLFF TGTGCCAGCACCGCGAACCCAGGGAAACTGTTTTTT
TRBJ2-5 TRBV20-1 . TRBD1 CSARRDSPQETQYF TGCAGTGCTAGACGGGACAGCCCTCAAGAGACCCAGTACTTC
TRBJ2-3 TRBV12-5 few TRBD1 CASDGGTGGLNTQYF TGTGCTAGTGACGGTGGCACAGGGGGCTTGAATACGCAGTATTTT
TRBJ2-1 TRBV12-3/TRBV12-4 few . CARCFGEQFF TGTGCCAGGTGTTTCGGTGAGCAGTTCTTC
TRBJ1-5 TRBV27 . . CASSTYGRTQPQHF TGTGCCAGCAGTACCTACGGGAGGACTCAGCCCCAGCATTTT
TRBJ2-4 TRBV28 once . CASSLRVGVRTKNIQYF TGTGCCAGCAGTTTACGGGTCGGGGTGAGGACCAAAAACATTCAGTACTTC
TRBJ2-2 TRBV9 once . CASSVGGMVELFF TGTGCCAGCAGCGTAGGTGGGATGGTGGAGCTGTTTTTT
TRBJ2-1 TRBV20-1 . . CRGEKGNEQFF TGCAGGGGAGAAAAGGGCAATGAGCAGTTCTTC
TRBJ1-2 TRBV12-3/TRBV12-4 few . CASSLGETTYGYTF TGTGCCAGCAGTTTAGGGGAGACCACATATGGCTACACCTTC